The sequence of this T cell receptor beta chain was determined in a study of OX40 agonist ivuxolimab in advanced cancers. Study-wide background: Administration of intravenous ivuxolimab to patients occurred every 2 weeks at 0.01 to 10 mg/kg.

The CDR3 runs 13 residues. CDR1 and CDR2 (germline): MNHEY, SMNVEV (reference sequence). Trimming took 4 bases from V and 5 from J, leaving 11 bases between them. Details on this clone: The antigen remains unidentified.

Study conclusions and caveats: With doses of 0.1 to 3.0 mg/kg, CD4+ and CD8+ blood T cells had undergone clonal expansion by week 6.

Some clones are missing from TCRdb's copy, which holds only in-frame ones; the method was immunoSEQ multiplex PCR. Altogether some 60,000 clones are present, roughly 86% being singletons, with the ten largest covering under 4.5%. Patients with a history of autoimmune disease or on systemic immunosuppression were excluded. The investigators sampled blood at baseline, at cycle 4 day 1, and at cycle 7 day 1. This specimen consisted of CD4+ or CD8+ T cells sorted from blood, obtained in a trial of the OX40 agonist ivuxolimab. This TCR derives from an adult with an advanced solid tumor such as melanoma, head and neck, liver or kidney cancer. This sequence joins TRBV27 and TRBJ2-5, with D maybe TRBD1 (6 bases). The CDR3 nucleotides read TGTGCCAGCAGTTGGCGGCAGGGGGAGACCCAGTACTTC. This gives the protein CASSWRQGETQYF.